This TCR beta chain was documented in a study of breast tumors, draining lymph nodes, adjacent tissues. General study results and limits: Tumor repertoires ranked between lymph nodes and nontumor tissue in diversity, with V and J gene preferences. Tumor T cell lymph node origin was a supported hypothesis, not proven. Data fit most tumor T cells coming from lymph node, expanding in tumor. Luminal-like breast cancer showed significantly greater tumor-nontumor repertoire similarity than basal-like breast cancer did.

A note on this clonotype: The antigen remains unidentified.

One entry per CDR3 protein, called by TCRdb with MiXCR from the multiplex PCR reads. This sample has about 11,000 distinct CDR3 sequences, with around 36% found just once. This CDR3 contains 12 residues. V lost 3 bases, J lost 5 bases, and 10 bases lay in between. Germline assignment: CDR1 DFQATT and CDR2 SNEGSKA (reference sequence). The sequence derives from a female donor with breast cancer. Some clones in this sample may be carry-over from other donors' samples. The sequenced sample consisted of breast tumor tissue. V is TRBV20-1 and J is TRBJ1-1, with D tentatively TRBD1 (5 bases). The CDR3 DNA reads TGCAGTGCTAGGGGGGGTATGACTGAAGCTTTCTTT. Encoded protein: CSARGGMTEAFF.